This passage covers 29 T cell receptor beta chains from one sample sequenced in a study of T cell responses to AZD1222 COVID-19 vaccine. Here immunoSEQ multiplex PCR was the method, and the copy in TCRdb shows in-frame clones only, minus some. The repertoire holds over 120,000 clones, with more than 85% as singletons. The specimen comprised peripheral blood, sampled on day 0 of AZD1222 vaccination. The receptors derive from an adult in good health.

This chain links TRBV14 with TRBJ1-4, with TRBD1 as a possible D gene (5 bases). Germline V CDR1 and CDR2: SGHDN, FVKESK. The CDR3 is made up of 13 amino acids. V was shortened by 4 bases and J by 8 bases, with 11 bases between the two germline ends. In DNA form, the CDR3 reads TGTGCCAGCAGCCCCGACAGAGGCGAAAAACTGTTTTTT. This codes for CASSPDRGEKLFF.

This rearrangement joins TRBV2 to TRBJ1-5; D is possibly TRBD1 (6 bases). V lost 4 bases to trimming and J lost 9 bases, with 13 bases between them. Germline V gene lookup returns CDR1 SNHLY and CDR2 FYNNEI. The CDR3 is made up of 13 amino acids. The CDR3 reads CASSGTALPPQHF. Here the CDR3 DNA reads TGTGCCAGCAGTGGGACAGCTCTGCCGCCCCAGCATTTT. The complete variable domain, with remaining parts taken from reference TRBV2 and TRBJ1-5, reads EPEVTQTPSHQVTQMGQEVILRCVPISNHLYFYWYRQILGQKVEFLVSFYNNEISEKSEIFDDQFSVERPDGSNFTLKIRSTKLEDSAMYFCASSGTALPPQHFGDGTRLSIL.

The rearrangement uses TRBV28 and TRBJ2-6; D might be TRBD2 (5 bases). This CDR3 has 17 residues. Germline CDR1 reads MDHEN; CDR2 reads SYDVKM. Trimming removed 3 bases at V and 0 bases at J, with 12 bases between. The CDR3 region has the DNA TGTGCCAGCAGTTTTGTGACGGGGATCTCTGGGGCCAACGTCCTGACTTTC. Its protein product is CASSFVTGISGANVLTF.

The rearrangement links TRBV19 to TRBJ2-1; a possible D gene is TRBD2 (7 bases). Trimming removed 7 bases at V and 6 bases at J, with 16 bases between. Germline V gene data show CDR1 as LNHDA and CDR2 as SQIVND (reference sequence). The CDR3 sequence is 14 residues long. The CDR3 loop reads CASMGGGAINEQFF. The CDR3 DNA reads TGTGCCAGTATGGGCGGGGGCGCTATCAATGAGCAGTTCTTC.

To note about this clone: Relative to the germline gene, one junction end is altered; a read error may explain this. This sequence joins TRBV7-7 and TRBJ1-1, with a possible D match to TRBD1 (5 bases). The CDR3 has 14 amino acids. The V gene's germline CDR1 is SSHAT and CDR2 FNYEAQ (reference sequence). This chain's CDR3 is CASSPVDRNTEAFF. In DNA form, the CDR3 reads TGTGCTAGCAGCCCGGTCGACAGGAACACTGAAGCTTTCTTT.

This chain uses TRBV6-5 with TRBJ1-6; maybe TRBD1 (5 bases). V lost 5 bases, J lost 7 bases, and 15 bases lay in between. The CDR3 has 15 residues. CDR1 and CDR2 (germline): MNHEY, SVGAGI. The CDR3 nucleotides read TGTGCCAGCAGTCGAAATCGAAACAGGAATTCACCCCTCCACTTT. Translated, it gives CASSRNRNRNSPLHF.

The count of this clone is one. The chain links TRBV11-3 to TRBJ2-7, with 7 bases matching TRBD1. With 5 bases clipped from V and 2 bases from J, the junction kept 6 bases outside the gene matches. Germline V gene sequence: CDR1 SGHNT, CDR2 YENEEA. This CDR3 has 14 residues. The CDR3 nucleotides read TGTGCCAGCAGCGCAGGGGGACAACCCTACGAGCAGTACTTC. Its protein product is CASSAGGQPYEQYF.

The rearrangement links TRBV10-3 to TRBJ1-5; no definite D call. CDR1 and CDR2 (germline): ENHRY, SYGVKD. The CDR3 runs to 13 residues. V was clipped by 2 bases and J by 6 bases, with 8 bases between them. The CDR3 region is CAISETTAQPQHF. The CDR3 coding sequence is TGTGCCATCAGTGAGACCACAGCTCAGCCCCAGCATTTT.

The rearrangement links TRBV5-1 to TRBJ2-7; the match to TRBD1 covers 7 bases. From germline, CDR1 is SGHRS and CDR2 YFSETQ. J was trimmed by 4 bases and V by 2 bases; bases with no gene match: 6. CDR3 length: 14 amino acids. The CDR3 loop is CASSFGDRSYEQYF. As DNA, the CDR3 is TGCGCCAGCAGCTTCGGGGACAGATCATACGAGCAGTACTTC.

The table lists this clone with a count of one. The gene calls are TRBV2 and TRBJ1-3; 8 positions agree with TRBD1. This CDR3 region has 16 residues. J lost 0 bases, V lost 5 bases, and 6 bases had no gene match. Germline loops: CDR1 SNHLY, CDR2 FYNNEI. The CDR3 bases are TGTGCCAGCAGTTACAGGGGGACGAGCTCTGGAAACACCATATATTTT. Amino acid sequence: CASSYRGTSSGNTIYF.

This chain joins TRBV27 and TRBJ2-6; D not certain. V shed 7 bases and J shed 4 bases, with 8 bases lying between them. Germline V CDR1 and CDR2: MNHEY, SMNVEV (reference sequence). The CDR3 covers 13 residues. For the CDR3, the DNA is TGTGCCAGCACCACTGGGGGGGCCAACGTCCTGACTTTC. Translation gives CASTTGGANVLTF.

The rearrangement links TRBV30 to TRBJ1-4; no firm D call. The CDR3 covers 11 residues. The germline V gene encodes CDR1 GTSNPN and CDR2 SVGIG (reference sequence). Trimming shortened V by 5 bases and J by 8 bases, and 9 bases separated the two germline ends. CDR3 DNA: TGTGCCTGGGGGCTTGGGGAAAAACTGTTTTTT. Amino acid sequence: CAWGLGEKLFF.

The V and J genes are TRBV29-1 and TRBJ2-5; 9 nucleotides agree with TRBD1. The CDR3 covers 14 residues. V gave up 7 bases and J gave up 5 bases; unmatched junction bases: 11. Germline values: CDR1 SQVTM, CDR2 ANQGSEA. CDR3 sequence reads: CSAHPGQGRETQYF. The DNA for the CDR3 is TGCAGCGCCCATCCCGGACAGGGGCGGGAGACCCAGTACTTC.

The CDR3 nucleotides read TGTGCCTGGACAGACAGGGGGTCTGCTGAAAAACTGTTTTTT. Residues: CAWTDRGSAEKLFF. This sequence joins TRBV30 and TRBJ1-4; the match to TRBD1 covers 9 bases. Looked up from germline, CDR1 is GTSNPN and CDR2 is SVGIG (reference sequence). With 4 bases clipped from V and 7 bases from J, the junction kept 7 bases outside the gene matches. The CDR3 length is 14 residues.

This sequence joins TRBV2 and TRBJ2-5; 7 bases agree with TRBD2. In germline, CDR1 is SNHLY, CDR2 FYNNEI. The junction had 3 bases not matched to a gene; V was cut back by 5 bases and J by 3 bases. The CDR3 consists of 13 residues. CDR3 protein: CASSYAGEETQYF. In DNA form, the CDR3 reads TGTGCCAGCAGTTATGCGGGGGAAGAGACCCAGTACTTC.

The chain employs TRBV2 and TRBJ2-5, with D unclear. The CDR3 loop spans 14 amino acids. Per germline, CDR1 SNHLY and CDR2 FYNNEI. V was shortened by 6 bases and J by 4 bases, with 15 bases between the two germline ends. CDR3 loop: CASRLSVEPETQYF. The CDR3 DNA reads as TGTGCCAGCAGATTGTCAGTGGAGCCAGAGACCCAGTACTTC.

The chain recombines TRBV6-1 with TRBJ2-2; 7 bases line up with TRBD1. Germline trimming cut 2 bases from V and 4 bases from J; bases unmatched to any gene: 7. The CDR3 covers 16 residues. Germline V lookup: CDR1 MNHNS, CDR2 SASEGT. This chain's CDR3 is CASSESGQVFTGELFF. CDR3 in DNA: TGTGCCAGCAGTGAAAGCGGACAGGTATTCACCGGGGAGCTGTTTTTT.

The rearrangement joins TRBV2 to TRBJ2-2; D gene uncertain. Germline values: CDR1 SNHLY, CDR2 FYNNEI. V shed 2 bases and J shed 4 bases, with 14 bases lying between them. This CDR3 has 16 residues. This CDR3 reads CASSELGFDLTGELFF. As DNA, the CDR3 is TGTGCCAGCAGTGAATTGGGATTTGATCTCACCGGGGAGCTGTTTTTT.

This rearrangement joins TRBV6-5 to TRBJ2-7; 7 bases agree with TRBD1. The V segment lost 8 bases and the J segment 6 bases; nucleotides outside the gene matches: 13. This CDR3 comprises 14 residues. Germline loops: CDR1 MNHEY, CDR2 SVGAGI. CDR3 DNA sequence: TGTGCCAGCTATGGGGCCGGGACAGTCTTCGAGCAGTACTTC. This sequence encodes CASYGAGTVFEQYF.

The V and J genes are TRBV5-5 and TRBJ1-6, with D possibly TRBD1 on 5 matching bases. V dropped 2 bases and J dropped 4 bases, with 19 bases sitting between them. Germline lookup yields CDR1 SGHKS and CDR2 YYEKEE (reference sequence). The CDR3 length is 18 residues. DNA of the CDR3: TGTGCCAGCAGCTTCTCACAACTCCGGGGCGCTTATAATTCACCCCTCCACTTT. Its protein product is CASSFSQLRGAYNSPLHF.

V is TRBV11-3 and J is TRBJ1-1; 8 nucleotides agree with TRBD1. Germline-derived CDR1 and CDR2 are SGHNT and YENEEA. The CDR3 runs 14 residues. The junction had 7 bases not matched to a gene; V was cut back by 4 bases and J by 6 bases. The CDR3 spells CASSSGQGRSEAFF. The CDR3 coding sequence is TGTGCCAGCAGCTCCGGACAGGGTCGTTCTGAAGCTTTCTTT.

The chain couples TRBV12-5 to TRBJ2-7; D not resolved. Germline CDR1 reads LGHNT; CDR2 reads FRNRAP. The CDR3 has 14 residues. Trimming removed 3 bases from V and 8 bases from J, with 17 bases in between. Here the CDR3 DNA reads TGTGCTAGTGGTTTTCAGGTGGCCCTTCAGAAGCAGTACTTC. Translating it yields CASGFQVALQKQYF. Full variable domain (outside the CDR3, taken from reference TRBV12-5 and TRBJ2-7): DARVTQTPRHKVTEMGQEVTMRCQPILGHNTVFWYRQTMMQGLELLAYFRNRAPLDDSGMPKDRFSAEMPDATLATLKIQPSEPRDSAVYFCASGFQVALQKQYFGPGTRLTVT.

V gene TRBV5-6 combines with J gene TRBJ1-1, with a weak D call TRBD1 (6 bases). This CDR3 is built from 13 residues. From germline, CDR1 is SGHDT and CDR2 YYEEEE. The V gene lost 7 bases and the J gene lost 11 bases, with 21 bases spanning the gap. CDR3 bases: TGTGCCAGCGCCCCGACAGGAAGGGAAAAGGCTTTCTTT. It specifies CASAPTGREKAFF.

The chain links TRBV18 to TRBJ1-5; D is unclear. The V gene's germline CDR1 is KGHSH and CDR2 LQKENI. V was pared by 3 bases and J by 0 bases, with 9 bases between. The CDR3 loop spans 15 amino acids. The CDR3 bases are TGTGCCAGCTCACCCTTGGACGATAGCAATCAGCCCCAGCATTTT. It specifies CASSPLDDSNQPQHF.

The chain uses TRBV6-5 and TRBJ1-5, with TRBD1 as a possible D gene (6 bases). The V and J ends lost 7 bases and 7 bases respectively, with 11 bases between them. CDR1 MNHEY and CDR2 SVGAGI come from the germline V gene. The CDR3 length is 12 residues. CDR3: CASNKQGQPQHF. The DNA for the CDR3 is TGTGCCAGCAACAAACAGGGACAGCCCCAGCATTTT.

This sequence joins TRBV30 and TRBJ1-5; perhaps TRBD1 as D (5 bases). With 0 bases removed from V and 0 bases from J, the gap between germline ends came to 9 bases. Per germline, CDR1 GTSNPN and CDR2 SVGIG (reference sequence). The CDR3 sequence is 15 residues long. This CDR3 is CAWSVGANSNQPQHF. The CDR3, as DNA: TGTGCCTGGAGTGTCGGGGCAAATAGCAATCAGCCCCAGCATTTT.

This clone was detected once. The CDR3 sequence: CASGAGDEKLFF. The CDR3 DNA reads as TGTGCCAGCGGGGCAGGGGATGAAAAACTGTTTTTT. V is TRBV9 and J is TRBJ1-4, with a tentative D call TRBD1 (6 bases). Trimming shortened V by 7 bases and J by 6 bases, and 10 bases separated the two germline ends. The germline V gene encodes CDR1 SGDLS and CDR2 YYNGEE. The CDR3 runs to 12 residues.

This clone appeared a single time. Other DNA sequences from this sample encode an identical CDR3 as well. V is TRBV19 and J is TRBJ2-2; maybe TRBD2 (6 bases). V was cut by 3 bases and J by 4 bases, with 12 bases left in between. The CDR3 extends over 15 amino acids. Germline values: CDR1 LNHDA, CDR2 SQIVND (reference sequence). The CDR3 protein is CASSMTSGGTGELFF. CDR3 in DNA: TGTGCCAGTAGTATGACTAGTGGGGGCACCGGGGAGCTGTTTTTT.

V usage is TRBV7-8 and J usage is TRBJ1-4; D is undetermined. This CDR3 is built from 16 residues. Between the trimmed V and J ends, which lost 1 base and 8 bases, there was a span of 17 bases. The V gene's germline CDR1 is SGHVS and CDR2 FQNEAQ. The CDR3 spells CASSLGLSRLGEKLFF. For the CDR3, the DNA is TGTGCCAGCAGCTTAGGGCTGTCTCGCTTGGGCGAAAAACTGTTTTTT. Supplemented by reference TRBV7-8 and TRBJ1-4, the full variable domain reads GAGVSQSPRYKVAKRGQDVALRCDPISGHVSLFWYQQALGQGPEFLTYFQNEAQLDKSGLPSDRFFAERPEGSVSTLKIQRTQQEDSAVYLCASSLGLSRLGEKLFFGSGTQLSVL.